The 20 T cell receptor beta chains in this list originate from one sample, sequenced in a study of blood T cell repertoires in COVID-19. Using immunoSEQ multiplex PCR, the repertoire was profiled, and TCRdb retains in-frame clones only, with some absent. The data contain 430,000 or so clones, approximately 90% of them seen just once; the ten biggest clones take up 1.5% to 2%. Sequenced input: PBMCs or T cells enriched from blood (not recorded which). Receptors were obtained from a woman aged 40 to 50 who had recovered from COVID-19.

This chain links TRBV19 with TRBJ2-1, with a tentative D call TRBD2 (6 bases). Trimming pared 10 bases from V and 7 bases from J, leaving 17 bases between. The germline V gene encodes CDR1 LNHDA and CDR2 SQIVND (reference sequence). The CDR3 is 13 residues long. CDR3: CATTFGGPNEQFF. CDR3 sequence (DNA): TGTGCCACCACGTTCGGAGGGCCTAATGAGCAGTTCTTC. The full variable domain, rest sourced from reference TRBV19 and TRBJ2-1, is DGGITQSPKYLFRKEGQNVTLSCEQNLNHDAMYWYRQDPGQGLRLIYYSQIVNDFQKGDIAEGYSVSREKKESFPLTVTSAQKNPTAFYLCATTFGGPNEQFFGPGTRLTVL.

The genes are TRBV29-1 and TRBJ1-3, with D perhaps TRBD1 (6 bases). Germline CDR1 SQVTM, CDR2 ANQGSEA. Trimming took 5 bases from V and 4 from J, leaving 6 bases between them. This CDR3 is 11 amino acids long. CDR3 residues: CSVTGGNTIYF. The CDR3 region has the DNA TGCAGCGTTACAGGGGGAAACACCATATATTTT.

The chain uses TRBV5-1 and TRBJ2-7, with 8 bases identical to TRBD2. The V segment lost 4 bases and the J segment 3 bases; nucleotides outside the gene matches: 12. CDR1 SGHRS and CDR2 YFSETQ come from the germline V gene. CDR3 length equals 16 residues. CDR3 residues: CASSPVRGAGVYEQYF. For the CDR3, the DNA is TGCGCCAGCAGCCCGGTTCGGGGAGCGGGAGTCTACGAGCAGTACTTC. Full variable domain (outside the CDR3, taken from reference TRBV5-1 and TRBJ2-7): KAGVTQTPRYLIKTRGQQVTLSCSPISGHRSVSWYQQTPGQGLQFLFEYFSETQRNKGNFPGRFSGRQFSNSRSEMNVSTLELGDSALYLCASSPVRGAGVYEQYFGPGTRLTVT.

The chain carries TRBV27 and TRBJ2-2; D is uncertain. The CDR3 is made up of 16 amino acids. CDR1 and CDR2 (germline): MNHEY, SMNVEV (reference sequence). Trimming pared 5 bases from V and 0 bases from J, leaving 13 bases between. CDR3 protein: CASSPLAVANTGELFF. DNA of the CDR3: TGTGCCAGCAGTCCCCTTGCGGTAGCGAACACCGGGGAGCTGTTTTTT.

The chain links TRBV5-1 to TRBJ2-3, with 11 nucleotides matching TRBD2. The CDR3 runs 16 residues. Germline assignment: CDR1 SGHRS and CDR2 YFSETQ. Trimming took 0 bases from V and 4 from J; bases not matched to a gene: 4. The CDR3 is CASSLAALAGADTQYF. The CDR3 region has the DNA TGCGCCAGCAGCTTGGCCGCACTAGCGGGAGCAGATACGCAGTATTTT.

CDR3 in amino acids: CASSPPGPSGRSDTQYF. The CDR3 DNA follows: TGTGCCAGCAGTCCCCCAGGACCTAGCGGGAGGTCAGATACGCAGTATTTT. This chain links TRBV6-6 with TRBJ2-3; 11 bases are a match to TRBD2. Germline V lookup: CDR1 MNHNY, CDR2 SVGAGI (reference sequence). The CDR3 is 17 amino acids. With V trimmed by 5 bases and J by 4 bases, 11 bases remained unmatched.

The chain carries TRBV18 and TRBJ2-1, with 11 nucleotides matching TRBD2. The V gene's germline CDR1 is KGHSH and CDR2 LQKENI. V lost 6 bases and J lost 5; bases outside the gene matches: 6. The CDR3 totals 15 residues. The CDR3 DNA is TGTGCCAGCTCCCCGGGACTAGCGGACCACAATGAGCAGTTCTTC. This encodes CASSPGLADHNEQFF.

Only one count was recorded for this clone. The rearrangement joins TRBV19 to TRBJ2-3, with TRBD1 as a possible D gene (7 bases). This CDR3 is built from 13 residues. V lost 5 bases and J lost 7, with 13 bases in between. Germline CDR1 and CDR2: LNHDA and SQIVND (reference sequence). The DNA of the CDR3 is TGTGCCAGTAGTCAGGAGGGGGCTAATACGCAGTATTTT. It translates to CASSQEGANTQYF.

The chain couples TRBV9 to TRBJ1-4; 7 bases line up with TRBD1. The CDR3 spans 16 residues. V was pared by 0 bases and J by 4 bases, with 6 bases of the junction left unmatched. Germline V lookup: CDR1 SGDLS, CDR2 YYNGEE. This chain's CDR3 is CASSVAPGQHNEKLFF. CDR3 coding DNA: TGTGCCAGCAGCGTAGCCCCGGGACAGCATAATGAAAAACTGTTTTTT.

The rearrangement joins TRBV19 to TRBJ1-3; a weak D match, TRBD1 (6 bases). V was shortened by 9 bases and J by 4 bases, with 19 bases between the two germline ends. The CDR3 contains 15 residues. Germline CDR1 reads LNHDA; CDR2 reads SQIVND (reference sequence). CDR3 region: CASRDRFGVGNTIYF. CDR3 DNA sequence: TGTGCCAGCAGAGACAGGTTTGGCGTAGGAAACACCATATATTTT.

This clone was seen only once. CDR3 in amino acids: CASSKVGDRGNQPQHF. The CDR3 DNA reads TGTGCCAGCAGCAAGGTAGGGGACAGGGGCAATCAGCCCCAGCATTTT. The rearrangement uses TRBV21-1 and TRBJ1-5; the table calls TRBD1, which could not be checked here. TRBV21-1 is tagged as a pseudogene. The CDR3 sequence is 16 residues long.

The chain joins TRBV19 to TRBJ1-2; D is undetermined. The ends were cut back, 6 bases at V and 8 bases at J, with 28 bases in the middle. Germline V CDR1 and CDR2: LNHDA, SQIVND (reference sequence). This CDR3 contains 17 residues. CDR3 in amino acids: CASSGSTMATRYFGYTF. The CDR3 DNA reads as TGTGCCAGTAGCGGGTCAACTATGGCTACAAGATACTTCGGCTACACCTTC.

The chain recombines TRBV4-3 with TRBJ1-1; 8 bases are a match to TRBD1. J was trimmed by 6 bases and V by 0 bases; bases with no gene match: 9. The CDR3 sequence is 16 residues long. Per the germline V gene, CDR1 is LGHNA and CDR2 is YSLEER. In nucleotides, the CDR3 is TGCGCCAGCAGCCAAGATATCGCAGGGGGCATATCTGAAGCTTTCTTT. This translates into CASSQDIAGGISEAFF.

The chain has TRBV7-9 and TRBJ1-2; TRBD1 matches at 7 bases. The CDR3 spans 14 residues. Germline assignment: CDR1 SEHNR and CDR2 FQNEAQ (reference sequence). V gave up 0 bases and J gave up 4 bases; unmatched junction bases: 2. CDR3 loop: CASSLAGDSYGYTF. CDR3 bases: TGTGCCAGCAGCTTAGCAGGGGACAGCTATGGCTACACCTTC.

The V and J genes are TRBV5-1 and TRBJ2-7; TRBD1 agrees at 8 bases. In germline, CDR1 is SGHRS, CDR2 YFSETQ. The junction had 3 bases not matched to a gene; V was cut back by 1 base and J by 0 bases. The length of the CDR3 is 15 residues. CDR3 amino acids: CASSLQGASSYEQYF. The CDR3 DNA is TGCGCCAGCAGCTTGCAGGGGGCGAGCTCCTACGAGCAGTACTTC.

The chain joins TRBV18 to TRBJ1-1, with no clear D. Germline loops: CDR1 KGHSH, CDR2 LQKENI. The CDR3 has 15 amino acids. Trimming stripped 0 bases from V and 7 bases from J, with 15 bases between. The CDR3 DNA reads TGTGCCAGCTCACCACCGATGGGAGGGAGGAATGAAGCTTTCTTT. Encoded protein: CASSPPMGGRNEAFF. Filled out from reference TRBV18 and TRBJ1-1, the complete variable domain reads NAGVMQNPRHLVRRRGQEARLRCSPMKGHSHVYWYRQLPEEGLKFMVYLQKENIIDESGMPKERFSAEFPKEGPSILRIQQVVRGDSAAYFCASSPPMGGRNEAFFGQGTRLTVV.

This clone appeared a single time. The V call is TRBV5-6, the J call TRBJ2-1, with 7 bases matching TRBD1. Germline loops: CDR1 SGHDT, CDR2 YYEEEE. The CDR3 is 14 amino acids. The V segment lost 4 bases and the J segment 4 bases; nucleotides outside the gene matches: 5. CDR3 region: CASSRGQYYNEQFF. Here the CDR3 DNA reads TGTGCCAGCAGCCGGGGACAGTATTACAATGAGCAGTTCTTC.

The chain recombines TRBV7-6 with TRBJ2-1, with 10 bases lining up with TRBD2. The CDR3 is made up of 16 amino acids. Germline V gene data show CDR1 as SGHVS and CDR2 as FNYEAQ. The junction had 4 bases not matched to a gene; V was cut back by 1 base and J by 4 bases. The CDR3 sequence is CASSLEGLAAYNEQFF. The CDR3 coding sequence is TGTGCCAGCAGCTTAGAAGGACTAGCGGCGTACAATGAGCAGTTCTTC.

In this sample, this clone turned up once. The J gene is TRBJ1-1, the V gene TRBV7-6, with 8 bases fitting TRBD1. The CDR3 is 15 residues long. Germline V gives CDR1 SGHVS, CDR2 FNYEAQ. With 0 bases clipped from V and 2 bases from J, the junction kept 2 bases outside the gene matches. This chain's CDR3 is CASSLATGGNTEAFF. The DNA of the CDR3 is TGTGCCAGCAGCTTAGCTACAGGGGGAAACACTGAAGCTTTCTTT.

This clone was seen a single time. The sample carries other DNA sequences with the same CDR3. The rearrangement links TRBV6-5 to TRBJ1-5; no firm D call. V was pared by 0 bases and J by 2 bases, with 8 bases between. This CDR3 region has 15 residues. The germline V gene encodes CDR1 MNHEY and CDR2 SVGAGI. CDR3 nucleotide sequence: TGTGCCAGCAGTTACTCTGGGCAGGGCAATCAGCCCCAGCATTTT. Amino acids: CASSYSGQGNQPQHF.